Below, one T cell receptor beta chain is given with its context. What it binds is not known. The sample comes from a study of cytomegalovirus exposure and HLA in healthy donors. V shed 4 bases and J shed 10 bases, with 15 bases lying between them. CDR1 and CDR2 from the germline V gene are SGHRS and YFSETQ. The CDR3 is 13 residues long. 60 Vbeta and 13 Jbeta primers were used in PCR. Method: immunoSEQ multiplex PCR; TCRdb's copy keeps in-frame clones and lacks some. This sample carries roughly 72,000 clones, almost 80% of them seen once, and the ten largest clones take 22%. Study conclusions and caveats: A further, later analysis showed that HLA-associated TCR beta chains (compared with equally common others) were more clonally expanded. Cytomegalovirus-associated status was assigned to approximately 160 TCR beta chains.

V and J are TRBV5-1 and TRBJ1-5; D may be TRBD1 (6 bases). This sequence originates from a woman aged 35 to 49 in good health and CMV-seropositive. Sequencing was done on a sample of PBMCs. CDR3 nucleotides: TGCGCCAGCAGCGGAACTCCAGGGGAACCCCAGCATTTT. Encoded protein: CASSGTPGEPQHF.